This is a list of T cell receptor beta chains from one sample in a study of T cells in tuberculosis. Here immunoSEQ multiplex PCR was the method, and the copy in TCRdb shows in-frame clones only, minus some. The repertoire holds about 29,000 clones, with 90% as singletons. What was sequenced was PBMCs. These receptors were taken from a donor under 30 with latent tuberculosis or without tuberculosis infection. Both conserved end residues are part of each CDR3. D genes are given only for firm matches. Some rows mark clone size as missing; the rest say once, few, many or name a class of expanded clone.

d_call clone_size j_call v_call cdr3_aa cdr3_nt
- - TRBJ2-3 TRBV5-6 CASSFPPSTDTQYF TGTGCCAGCAGCTTTCCCCCTAGCACAGATACGCAGTATTTT
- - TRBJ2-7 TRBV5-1 CASSLDPAAASYEQYF TGCGCCAGCAGCTTGGATCCCGCGGCGGCCTCCTACGAGCAGTACTTC
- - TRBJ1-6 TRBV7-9 CASSLRGRVVDSPLHF TGTGCCAGCAGCTTACGCGGCAGGGTTGTGGATTCACCCCTCCACTTT
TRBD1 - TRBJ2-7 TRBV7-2 CASSPGQGVSYEQYF TGTGCCAGCAGCCCGGGACAGGGGGTCTCCTACGAGCAGTACTTC
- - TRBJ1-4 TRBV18 CASSPPGRGNEKLFF TGTGCCAGCTCACCACCCGGCAGGGGAAATGAAAAACTGTTTTTT
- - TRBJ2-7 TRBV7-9 CASSFQAGPYEQYF TGTGCCAGCAGCTTTCAGGCAGGGCCCTACGAGCAGTACTTC
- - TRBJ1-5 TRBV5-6 CASSPRGYNQPQHF TGTGCCAGCAGCCCTCGGGGGTACAATCAGCCCCAGCATTTT
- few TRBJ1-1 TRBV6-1 CASTLTRANTEAFF TGTGCCAGCACTTTGACAAGAGCCAACACTGAAGCTTTCTTT
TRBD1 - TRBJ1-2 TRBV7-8 CASSPDRDYGYTF TGTGCCAGCAGCCCAGACAGGGACTATGGCTACACCTTC
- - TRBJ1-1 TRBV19 CASSWGEYTEAFF TGTGCCAGTAGTTGGGGGGAGTACACTGAAGCTTTCTTT